Listed here are 23 T cell receptor beta chains from one sample, sequenced in a study of blood T cells in healthy people across ages. PCR was performed a second time for roughly 6 to 12 cycles using a sample-barcoded 5' primer and a J-beta primer mix. MiXCR, applied by TCRdb to the 5' RACE reads, yields one record per CDR3 protein. This sample has hundreds of thousands of distinct CDR3 sequences, with 32% found just once. Sequenced: blood. These TCRs come from a woman older than 75 in good health.

This clonotype turned up a few times. The genes are TRBV6-1 and TRBJ1-1; D gene unclear. Germline values: CDR1 MNHNS, CDR2 SASEGT. Trimming shortened V by 6 bases and J by 0 bases, and 11 bases separated the two germline ends. The CDR3 totals 14 residues. CDR3 nucleotide sequence: TGTGCCAGCAGACCGGGGTCCCTGAACACTGAAGCTTTCTTT. It specifies CASRPGSLNTEAFF.

A few counts support this clonotype. The CDR3, as DNA: TGTGCCAGCAGTTACTCCCAGGGCTCCGACTACACCTTC. It codes for CASSYSQGSDYTF. The rearrangement joins TRBV6-5 to TRBJ1-2, with D maybe TRBD1 (5 bases). Trimming removed 0 bases at V and 10 bases at J, with 12 bases between. Germline loops: CDR1 MNHEY, CDR2 SVGAGI. The CDR3 sequence is 13 residues long.

Note on this clonotype: A much larger clone is a single base away; this may be a read error. The genes are TRBV7-2 and TRBJ2-6; a possible D gene is TRBD1 (5 bases). The CDR3 contains 15 residues. Germline V gene sequence: CDR1 SGHTA, CDR2 FQGNSA. CDR3 DNA: TGTGCCAGCAGTGGGGATGTCCCTGGGGCCAACGTCCGGACTTTC. Residues: CASSGDVPGANVRTF.

Many counts were recorded for this clonotype. The V call is TRBV4-1, the J call TRBJ2-1; no definite D call. Trimming pared 5 bases from V and 6 bases from J, leaving 5 bases between. The germline gives CDR1 MGHRA, CDR2 YSYEKL. CDR3 length: 11 amino acids. The CDR3 nucleotides are TGCGCCAGCAGCAAAGCCAATGAGCAGTTCTTC. It specifies CASSKANEQFF.

J is TRBJ2-7 and V is TRBV19; 10 bases are a match to TRBD1. The CDR3 contains 15 residues. The germline V gene has CDR1 LNHDA and CDR2 SQIVND (reference sequence). Unmatched junction bases numbered 7, after V lost 8 bases and J lost 0 bases. The DNA of the CDR3 is TGTGCCAGTGGGGGACAGGGGACGATCTCCTACGAGCAGTACTTC. Translating gives CASGGQGTISYEQYF.

This clonotype came up a few times. The chain links TRBV5-1 to TRBJ1-1; tentative D call: TRBD1 (6 bases). The CDR3 is made up of 15 amino acids. The germline V and J ends were trimmed by 3 bases and 1 base, with 13 bases remaining between them. The germline CDR1 and CDR2 sequences are SGHRS and YFSETQ. The CDR3 spells CASSSGQTRNTEAFF. CDR3 in DNA: TGCGCCAGCAGCTCCGGACAGACTAGGAACACTGAAGCTTTCTTT.

The chain links TRBV20-1 to TRBJ2-1; possibly TRBD1 for D (5 bases). The CDR3 covers 13 residues. Germline V gene lookup returns CDR1 DFQATT and CDR2 SNEGSKA (reference sequence). V dropped 8 bases and J dropped 2 bases, with 13 bases sitting between them. CDR3 sequence (DNA): TGCAGTATTCGACAGTCCCCCTACAATGAGCAGTTCTTC. This gives the protein CSIRQSPYNEQFF.

This clonotype was recorded many times. A read error may produce the germline difference seen at one junction end. The chain combines TRBV7-9 with TRBJ2-1; 12 bases align to TRBD2. Germline-derived CDR1 and CDR2 are SEHNR and FQNEAQ (reference sequence). The CDR3 sequence is 14 residues long. The CDR3 here is CASSLAGGQDEQFF. DNA of the CDR3: TGTGCCAGCAGCCTAGCGGGGGGGCAGGATGAGCAGTTCTTC.

This chain links TRBV6-6 with TRBJ1-1; TRBD1 agrees at 9 bases. The CDR3 runs 15 residues. Germline V gene data show CDR1 as MNHNY and CDR2 as SVGAGI (reference sequence). With 5 bases clipped from V and 1 base from J, the junction kept 5 bases outside the gene matches. CDR3 nucleotide sequence: TGTGCCAGCAGTACGGCGGGACAGGGGAACACTGAAGCTTTCTTT. It codes for CASSTAGQGNTEAFF.

This clonotype was recorded many times. The rearrangement links TRBV6-2 or TRBV6-3 to TRBJ2-7, with D possibly being TRBD1 or TRBD2 (5 bases each). V lost 2 bases to trimming and J lost 7 bases, with 12 bases between them. The germline V gene encodes CDR1 MNHEY and CDR2 SVGEGT. The CDR3 has 13 amino acids. The CDR3 region has the DNA TGTGCCAGCAGTTACGAGAGGGGTAGGGAGCAGTACTTC. Its protein product is CASSYERGREQYF.

Here the CDR3 reads CASSLARSRGSVTYNEQFF. The CDR3 DNA is TGTGCCAGCAGCTTAGCGCGTTCCCGCGGGAGTGTGACCTACAATGAGCAGTTCTTC. V is TRBV7-8 and J is TRBJ2-1; the match to TRBD2 covers 7 bases. V was clipped by 0 bases and J by 2 bases; unmatched bases: 13. This CDR3 region has 19 residues. The germline CDR1 and CDR2 sequences are SGHVS and FQNEAQ. The entire variable domain, with the rest obtained from reference TRBV7-8 and TRBJ2-1, is as follows: GAGVSQSPRYKVAKRGQDVALRCDPISGHVSLFWYQQALGQGPEFLTYFQNEAQLDKSGLPSDRFFAERPEGSVSTLKIQRTQQEDSAVYLCASSLARSRGSVTYNEQFFGPGTRLTVL.

This clonotype was observed many times. V is TRBV12-3 or TRBV12-4 and J is TRBJ2-7; 10 nucleotides line up with TRBD2. V trimming: 5 bases; J trimming: 2 bases; junction bases outside the gene matches: 15. The CDR3 has 18 amino acids. DNA of the CDR3: TGTGCCAGCAGTCCCCCGTCTAGCGGGGGTCTCCAAACCTACGAGCAGTACTTC. Protein sequence: CASSPPSSGGLQTYEQYF.

This clonotype was observed a few times. This chain links TRBV12-3 or TRBV12-4 with TRBJ2-5; D remains ambiguous. V was cut by 3 bases and J by 2 bases, with 10 bases left in between. The length of the CDR3 is 14 residues. CDR3 loop: CASSFNGEQETQYF. CDR3 nucleotides: TGTGCCAGCAGTTTTAACGGTGAACAAGAGACCCAGTACTTC.

The chain employs TRBV4-3 and TRBJ2-1; D unresolved. The CDR3 is 16 residues long. Trimming took 0 bases from V and 6 from J, leaving 15 bases between them. CDR1 LGHNA and CDR2 YSLEER come from the germline V gene. The CDR3 loop reads CASSQDWPGWGNEQFF. For the CDR3, the DNA is TGCGCCAGCAGCCAAGATTGGCCCGGGTGGGGCAATGAGCAGTTCTTC.

Of note for this clonotype: A single base separates this from a much larger clone, so it may be a read error. The V gene is TRBV20-1, the J gene TRBJ2-1, with D possibly matching TRBD2 (6 bases). The CDR3 loop spans 14 amino acids. Germline lookup yields CDR1 DFQATT and CDR2 SNEGSKA (reference sequence). The V and J ends lost 3 bases and 1 base respectively, with 10 bases between them. DNA for the CDR3: TGCAGTGCTAGGACTAGAGCTTCCTACAATGAGCAGTTCTTC. The encoded protein is CSARTRASYNEQFF.

In regard to this clonotype: This may be a read error, as it is one base from a much larger clone. The CDR3 sequence is CAGSQARGYEQYF. The CDR3, as DNA: TGTGCCGGCAGCCAAGCGCGGGGCTACGAGCAGTACTTC. The J gene is TRBJ2-4, the V gene TRBV3-1; D might be TRBD2 (6 bases). The J call may be incorrect, as the DNA end agrees better with TRBJ2-7. The germline V gene has CDR1 LGHDT and CDR2 YNNKEL (reference sequence). The CDR3 is 13 amino acids.

The V gene is TRBV5-1, the J gene TRBJ2-4; 7 positions agree with TRBD1. The end of the DNA aligns better with TRBJ2-7, so the J call may be wrong. The CDR3 totals 15 residues. From germline, CDR1 is SGHRS and CDR2 YFSETQ. The CDR3 protein is CASSPGQVRTYEQYF. CDR3 nucleotides: TGCGCCAGCAGCCCCGGACAGGTCCGGACCTACGAGCAGTACTTC.

At least ten counts were recorded for this clonotype. This chain uses TRBV20-1 with TRBJ2-7, with D perhaps matching TRBD1 or TRBD2 (5 bases each). The germline V gene encodes CDR1 DFQATT and CDR2 SNEGSKA (reference sequence). The CDR3 is 14 residues long. V gave up 5 bases and J gave up 0 bases, with 14 bases separating them. In DNA form, the CDR3 reads TGCAGTGCTGAACGGGACGCTCGCTCCTACGAGCAGTACTTC. It yields the protein CSAERDARSYEQYF.

V usage is TRBV7-2 and J usage is TRBJ2-7, with 7 nucleotides matching TRBD1. This CDR3 region has 12 residues. Germline V CDR1 and CDR2: SGHTA, FQGNSA. V gave up 5 bases and J gave up 6 bases; unmatched junction bases: 4. Written as DNA, the CDR3 is TGTGCCAGCAGCAATGGACAGGTCGAGCAGTACTTC. It encodes CASSNGQVEQYF.

The chain joins TRBV3-1 to TRBJ2-2; weak D call: TRBD2 (6 bases). Trimming removed 0 bases at V and 6 bases at J, with 11 bases between. CDR1 is LGHDT and CDR2 is YNNKEL in the germline V gene (reference sequence). The CDR3 spans 15 residues. Here the CDR3 DNA reads TGTGCCAGCAGCCAAGATTTTAGGGAGGCCGGGGAGCTGTTTTTT. Its protein is CASSQDFREAGELFF.

This clonotype was detected many times. The chain carries TRBV6-1 and TRBJ2-1; TRBD2 matches at 13 bases. The junction had 6 bases not matched to a gene; V was cut back by 5 bases and J by 2 bases. Germline V CDR1 and CDR2: MNHNS, SASEGT. The length of the CDR3 is 17 residues. This CDR3 is CASSTLGLAGTYNEQFF. DNA for the CDR3: TGTGCCAGCAGTACACTGGGACTAGCGGGGACCTACAATGAGCAGTTCTTC.

This clonotype was seen at least ten times. The chain employs TRBV5-1 and TRBJ2-3, with D possibly being TRBD1 (6 bases). This CDR3 has 16 residues. Between the trimmed V and J ends, which lost 0 bases and 0 bases, there was a span of 11 bases. The germline CDR1 and CDR2 sequences are SGHRS and YFSETQ. CDR3 nucleotides: TGCGCCAGCAGCTTGGGCGCGGACAGTAGCACAGATACGCAGTATTTT. Amino acids: CASSLGADSSTDTQYF.

The rearrangement joins TRBV3-1 to TRBJ2-5; 7 nucleotides match TRBD1. This CDR3 contains 15 residues. CDR1 and CDR2 from the germline V gene are LGHDT and YNNKEL (reference sequence). V was pared by 4 bases and J by 5 bases, with 10 bases of the junction left unmatched. The CDR3 loop reads CASSPVVRGRETQYF. In DNA form, the CDR3 reads TGTGCCAGCAGCCCCGTCGTAAGGGGGCGGGAGACCCAGTACTTC.